This T cell receptor beta chain was recovered during a study of OX40 agonist ivuxolimab in advanced cancers. Sequencing used immunoSEQ multiplex PCR; TCRdb keeps in-frame clones, though not all of them. The sample lists about 73,000 clones; more than 85% were seen once. Losses at the gene ends were 0 bases for V and 8 bases for J; bases not matched to a gene: 9. CDR1 is SGHRS, CDR2 YFSETQ, per germline. The CDR3 is made up of 16 amino acids. This TCR was sampled from an adult with an advanced solid tumor such as melanoma, head and neck, liver or kidney cancer. The V call is TRBV5-1, the J call TRBJ2-1, with 9 bases identical to TRBD2. The starting material was CD4+ or CD8+ T cells sorted from blood, obtained in a trial of the OX40 agonist ivuxolimab. The CDR3 region is CASSLEWRGGPDEQFF. The DNA for the CDR3 is TGCGCCAGCAGCTTGGAGTGGCGGGGGGGCCCGGATGAGCAGTTCTTC. Full variable domain (remainder filled in from reference TRBV5-1 and TRBJ2-1): KAGVTQTPRYLIKTRGQQVTLSCSPISGHRSVSWYQQTPGQGLQFLFEYFSETQRNKGNFPGRFSGRQFSNSRSEMNVSTLELGDSALYLCASSLEWRGGPDEQFFGPGTRLTVL.